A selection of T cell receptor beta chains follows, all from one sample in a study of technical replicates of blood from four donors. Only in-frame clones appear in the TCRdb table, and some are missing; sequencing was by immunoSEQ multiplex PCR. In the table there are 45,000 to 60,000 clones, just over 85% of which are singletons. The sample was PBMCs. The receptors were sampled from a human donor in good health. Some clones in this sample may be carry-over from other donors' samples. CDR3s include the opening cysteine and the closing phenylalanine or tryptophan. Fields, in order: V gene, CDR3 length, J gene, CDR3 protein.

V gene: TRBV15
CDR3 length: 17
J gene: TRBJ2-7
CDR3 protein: CATSRGSLRDRAYEQYF

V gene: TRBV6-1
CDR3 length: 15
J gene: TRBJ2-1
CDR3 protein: CASTLKPANYNEQFF

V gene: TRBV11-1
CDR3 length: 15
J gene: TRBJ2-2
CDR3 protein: CASSSLGLTAGELFF

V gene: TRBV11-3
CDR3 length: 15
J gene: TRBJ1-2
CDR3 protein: CASSLGDRVFYGYTF

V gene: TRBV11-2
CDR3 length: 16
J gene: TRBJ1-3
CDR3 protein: CASSFGDRGGGNTIYF

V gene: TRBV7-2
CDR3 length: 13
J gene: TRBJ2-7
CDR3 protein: CASSSSGGAEQYF

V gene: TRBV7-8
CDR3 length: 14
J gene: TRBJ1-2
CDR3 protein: CASSSGTGAGGYTF

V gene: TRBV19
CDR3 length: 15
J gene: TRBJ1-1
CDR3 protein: CASSRDRGQWSEAFF

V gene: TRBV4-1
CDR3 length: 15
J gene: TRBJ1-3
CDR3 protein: CASSQVTGLGNTIYF

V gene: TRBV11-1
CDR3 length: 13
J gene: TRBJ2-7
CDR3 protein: CASSLVGTLEQYF

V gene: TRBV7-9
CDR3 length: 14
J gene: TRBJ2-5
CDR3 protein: CASSFGQGKETQYF

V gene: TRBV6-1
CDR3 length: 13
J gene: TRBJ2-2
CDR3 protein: CASKRAGTGELFF

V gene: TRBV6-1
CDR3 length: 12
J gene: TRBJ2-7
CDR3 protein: CASKQVQNEQYF

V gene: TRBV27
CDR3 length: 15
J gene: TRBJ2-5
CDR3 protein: CASSTISGGTETQYF

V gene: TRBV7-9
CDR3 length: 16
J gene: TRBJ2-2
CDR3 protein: CASSLDRGVNTGELFF

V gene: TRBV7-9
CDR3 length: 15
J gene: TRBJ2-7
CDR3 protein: CASSQSGTSGYEQYF

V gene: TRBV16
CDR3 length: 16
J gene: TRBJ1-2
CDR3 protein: CASSQRIRSRDYGYTF

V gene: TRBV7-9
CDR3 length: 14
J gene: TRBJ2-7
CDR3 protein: CASSPRQGAGEQYF

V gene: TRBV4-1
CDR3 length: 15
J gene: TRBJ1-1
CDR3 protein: CASSQVGTAATEAFF

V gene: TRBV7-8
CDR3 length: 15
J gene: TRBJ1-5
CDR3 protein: CASSLAGQDNQPQHF

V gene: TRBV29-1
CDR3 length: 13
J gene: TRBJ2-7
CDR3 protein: CSVTLAGGVAQYF

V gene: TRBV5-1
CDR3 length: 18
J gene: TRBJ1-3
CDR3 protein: CASSFGGQGRRSGNTIYF

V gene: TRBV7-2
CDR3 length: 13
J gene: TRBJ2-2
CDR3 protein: CASSFLSTGELFF

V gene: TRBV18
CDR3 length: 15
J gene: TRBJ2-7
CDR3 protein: CASSPDWKGSYEQYF

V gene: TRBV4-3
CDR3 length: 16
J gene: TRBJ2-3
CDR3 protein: CASSPSWTGGPDTQYF

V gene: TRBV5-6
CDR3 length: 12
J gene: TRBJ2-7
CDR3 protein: CASSGDRATFSF

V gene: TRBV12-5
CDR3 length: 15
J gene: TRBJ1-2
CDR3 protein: CASGLVAGVHYGYTF

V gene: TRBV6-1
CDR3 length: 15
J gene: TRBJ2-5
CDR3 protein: CASSELAGAVQTQYF

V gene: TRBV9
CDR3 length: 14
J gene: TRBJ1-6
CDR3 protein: CASSVLRVGSPLHF

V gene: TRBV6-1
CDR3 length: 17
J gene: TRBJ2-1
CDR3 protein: CASSGTLGTSGRNEQFF

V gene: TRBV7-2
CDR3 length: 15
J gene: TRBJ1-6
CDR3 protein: CASSPRTGDNSPLHF

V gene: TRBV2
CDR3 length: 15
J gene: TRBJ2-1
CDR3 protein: CASSRDGRGYNEQFF

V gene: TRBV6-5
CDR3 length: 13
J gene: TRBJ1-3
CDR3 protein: CASRDSSGNTIYF

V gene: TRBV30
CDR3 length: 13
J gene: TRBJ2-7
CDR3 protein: CAWSVPNTYEQYF

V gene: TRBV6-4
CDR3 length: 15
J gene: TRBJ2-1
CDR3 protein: CASSAQGDSYNEQFF

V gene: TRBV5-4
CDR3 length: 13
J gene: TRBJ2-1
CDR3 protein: CASSMNSGDEQFF

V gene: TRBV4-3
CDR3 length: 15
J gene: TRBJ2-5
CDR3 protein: CASSSRGGLWETQYF

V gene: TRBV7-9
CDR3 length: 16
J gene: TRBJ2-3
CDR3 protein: CASSLAQTGGGDTQYF

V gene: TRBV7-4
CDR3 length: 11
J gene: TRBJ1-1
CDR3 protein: CSFRPTPEAFF

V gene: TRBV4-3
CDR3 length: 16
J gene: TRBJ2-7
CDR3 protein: CASSQDWPGGSYEQYF

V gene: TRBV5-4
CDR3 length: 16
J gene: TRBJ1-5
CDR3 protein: CASSLDSVVGNQPQHF

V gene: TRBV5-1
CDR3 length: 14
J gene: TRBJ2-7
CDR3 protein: CASKVGTGSYEQYF

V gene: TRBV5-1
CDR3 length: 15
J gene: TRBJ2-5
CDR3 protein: CASSNTSGGAETQYF

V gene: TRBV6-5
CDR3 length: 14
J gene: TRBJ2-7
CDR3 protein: CASSPGPGSREQYF

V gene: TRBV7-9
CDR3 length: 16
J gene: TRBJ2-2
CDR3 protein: CASSSSGGLRTGELFF

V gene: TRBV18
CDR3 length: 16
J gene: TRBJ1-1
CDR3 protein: CASSPGQGARNTEAFF

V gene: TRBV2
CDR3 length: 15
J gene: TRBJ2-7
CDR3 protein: CASDAGTLISYEQYF

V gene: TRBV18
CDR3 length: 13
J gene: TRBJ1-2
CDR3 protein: CASSHGQGGGYTF